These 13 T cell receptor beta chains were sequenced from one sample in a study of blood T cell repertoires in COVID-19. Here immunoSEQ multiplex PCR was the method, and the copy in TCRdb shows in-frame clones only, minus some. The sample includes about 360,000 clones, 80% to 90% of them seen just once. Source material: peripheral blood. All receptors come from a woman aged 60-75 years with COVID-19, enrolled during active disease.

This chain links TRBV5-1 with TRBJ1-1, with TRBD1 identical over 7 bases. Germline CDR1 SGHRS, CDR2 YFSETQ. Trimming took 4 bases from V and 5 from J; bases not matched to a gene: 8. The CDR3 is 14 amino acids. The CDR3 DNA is TGCGCCAGCAGCATGACAGGGTTAAGGACTGAAGCTTTCTTT. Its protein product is CASSMTGLRTEAFF.

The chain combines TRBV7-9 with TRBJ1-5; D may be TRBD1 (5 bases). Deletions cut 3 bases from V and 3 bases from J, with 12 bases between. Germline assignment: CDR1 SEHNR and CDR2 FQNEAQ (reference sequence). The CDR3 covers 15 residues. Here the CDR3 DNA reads TGTGCCAGCAGCTTGCAGGGAACCGACAATCAGCCCCAGCATTTT. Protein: CASSLQGTDNQPQHF. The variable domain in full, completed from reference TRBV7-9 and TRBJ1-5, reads DTGVSQNPRHKITKRGQNVTFRCDPISEHNRLYWYRQTLGQGPEFLTYFQNEAQLEKSRLLSDRFSAERPKGSFSTLEIQRTEQGDSAMYLCASSLQGTDNQPQHFGDGTRLSIL.

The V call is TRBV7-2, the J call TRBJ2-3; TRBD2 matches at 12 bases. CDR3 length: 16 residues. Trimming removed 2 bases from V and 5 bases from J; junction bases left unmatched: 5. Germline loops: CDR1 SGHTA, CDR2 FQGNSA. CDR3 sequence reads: CASSLSSGGAVDTQYF. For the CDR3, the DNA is TGTGCCAGCAGCTTATCTAGCGGGGGGGCCGTAGATACGCAGTATTTT. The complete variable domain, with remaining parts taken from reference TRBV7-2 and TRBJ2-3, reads GAGVSQSPSNKVTEKGKDVELRCDPISGHTALYWYRQSLGQGLEFLIYFQGNSAPDKSGLPSDRFSAERTGGSVSTLTIQRTQQEDSAVYLCASSLSSGGAVDTQYFGPGTRLTVL.

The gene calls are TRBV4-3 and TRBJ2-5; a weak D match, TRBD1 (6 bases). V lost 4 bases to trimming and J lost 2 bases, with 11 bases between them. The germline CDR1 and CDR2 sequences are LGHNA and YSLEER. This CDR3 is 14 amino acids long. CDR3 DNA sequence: TGCGCCAGCAGCCCCGGGACAAATCAAGAGACCCAGTACTTC. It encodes CASSPGTNQETQYF.

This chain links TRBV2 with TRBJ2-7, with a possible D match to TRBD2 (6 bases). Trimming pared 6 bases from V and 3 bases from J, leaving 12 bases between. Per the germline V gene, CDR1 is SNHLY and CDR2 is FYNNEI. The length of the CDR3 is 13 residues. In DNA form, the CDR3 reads TGTGCCAGCAGGAGGGACTCGATCTACGAGCAGTACTTC. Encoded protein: CASRRDSIYEQYF.

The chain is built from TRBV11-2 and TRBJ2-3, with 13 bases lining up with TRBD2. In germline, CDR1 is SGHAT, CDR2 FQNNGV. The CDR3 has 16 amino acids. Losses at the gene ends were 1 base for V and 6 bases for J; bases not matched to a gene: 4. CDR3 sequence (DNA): TGTGCCAGCAGCTTAGGGACTAGCGGGGGAGGTGATACGCAGTATTTT. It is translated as CASSLGTSGGGDTQYF.

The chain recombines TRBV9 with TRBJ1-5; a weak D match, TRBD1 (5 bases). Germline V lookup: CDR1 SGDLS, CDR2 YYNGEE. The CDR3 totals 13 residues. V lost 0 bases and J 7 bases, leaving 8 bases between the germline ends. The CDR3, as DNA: TGTGCCAGCAGCGTAGGACGGGGGCAGCCCCAGCATTTT. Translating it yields CASSVGRGQPQHF.

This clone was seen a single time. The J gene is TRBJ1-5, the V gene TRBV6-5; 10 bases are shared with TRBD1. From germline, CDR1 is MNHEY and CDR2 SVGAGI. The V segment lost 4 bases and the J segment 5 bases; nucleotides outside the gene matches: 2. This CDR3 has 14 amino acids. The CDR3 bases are TGTGCCAGCAGTTCAGGACAGGGGGATCAGCCCCAGCATTTT. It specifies CASSSGQGDQPQHF.

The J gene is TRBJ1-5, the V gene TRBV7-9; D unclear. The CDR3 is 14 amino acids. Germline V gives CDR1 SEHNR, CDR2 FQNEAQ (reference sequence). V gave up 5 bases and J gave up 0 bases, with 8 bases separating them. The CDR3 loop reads CASSQANSNQPQHF. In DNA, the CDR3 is TGTGCCAGCAGCCAAGCAAATAGCAATCAGCCCCAGCATTTT.

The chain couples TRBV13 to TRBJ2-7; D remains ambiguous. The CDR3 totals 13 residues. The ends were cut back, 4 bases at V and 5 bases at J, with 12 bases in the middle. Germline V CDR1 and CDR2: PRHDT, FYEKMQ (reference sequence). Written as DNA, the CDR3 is TGTGCCAGCAGCTCCGGTTCGTCCCACGAGCAGTACTTC. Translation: CASSSGSSHEQYF.

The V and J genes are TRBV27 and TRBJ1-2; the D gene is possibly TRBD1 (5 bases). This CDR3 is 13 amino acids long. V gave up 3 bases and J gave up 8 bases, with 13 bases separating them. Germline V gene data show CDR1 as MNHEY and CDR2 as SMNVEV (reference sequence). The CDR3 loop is CASSFIPGRGYTF. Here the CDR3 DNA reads TGTGCCAGCAGTTTTATTCCAGGGCGAGGCTACACCTTC.

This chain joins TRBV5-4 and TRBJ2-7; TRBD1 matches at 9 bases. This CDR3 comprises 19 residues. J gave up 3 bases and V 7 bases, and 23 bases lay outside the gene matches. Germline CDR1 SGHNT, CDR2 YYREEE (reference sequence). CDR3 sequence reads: CASSVGVTGGDEFLYEQYF. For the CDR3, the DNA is TGTGCCAGCTCCGTGGGGGTGACAGGGGGTGACGAGTTCCTCTACGAGCAGTACTTC.

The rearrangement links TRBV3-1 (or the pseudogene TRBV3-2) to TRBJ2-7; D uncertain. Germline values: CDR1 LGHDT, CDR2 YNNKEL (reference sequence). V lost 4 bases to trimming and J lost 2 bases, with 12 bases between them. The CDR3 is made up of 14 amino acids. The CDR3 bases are TGTGCCAGCAGCCGCTCCACTGAGGCCTACGAGCAGTACTTC. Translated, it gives CASSRSTEAYEQYF.